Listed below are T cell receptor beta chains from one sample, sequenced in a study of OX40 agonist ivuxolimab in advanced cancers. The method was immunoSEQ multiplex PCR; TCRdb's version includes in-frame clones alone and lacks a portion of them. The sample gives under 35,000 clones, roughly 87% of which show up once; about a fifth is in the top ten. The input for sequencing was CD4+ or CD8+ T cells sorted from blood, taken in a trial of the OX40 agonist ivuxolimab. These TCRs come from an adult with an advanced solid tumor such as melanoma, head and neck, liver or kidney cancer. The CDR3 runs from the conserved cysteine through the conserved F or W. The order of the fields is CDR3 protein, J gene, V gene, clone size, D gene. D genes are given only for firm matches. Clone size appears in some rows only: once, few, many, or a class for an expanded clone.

CDR3 protein: CATSKSREQYF
J gene: TRBJ2-7
V gene: TRBV15
clone size: NA
D gene: NA

CDR3 protein: CASSSRGGGYTF
J gene: TRBJ1-2
V gene: TRBV7-2
clone size: NA
D gene: NA

CDR3 protein: CASSVGGGLANHNEQFF
J gene: TRBJ2-1
V gene: TRBV9
clone size: NA
D gene: TRBD2

CDR3 protein: CASSLGVTGASNQPQHF
J gene: TRBJ1-5
V gene: TRBV7-9
clone size: few
D gene: TRBD1

CDR3 protein: CASSSGTATGELFF
J gene: TRBJ2-2
V gene: TRBV6-5
clone size: NA
D gene: TRBD1

CDR3 protein: CASSLSRQNYGYTF
J gene: TRBJ1-2
V gene: TRBV5-5
clone size: NA
D gene: NA

CDR3 protein: CASSEWSSTDTQYF
J gene: TRBJ2-3
V gene: TRBV25-1
clone size: NA
D gene: NA

CDR3 protein: CASSLASSVSYEQYF
J gene: TRBJ2-7
V gene: TRBV7-2
clone size: NA
D gene: NA

CDR3 protein: CASSKGANEQFF
J gene: TRBJ2-1
V gene: TRBV21-1
clone size: NA
D gene: NA

CDR3 protein: CASSPGTRAEQFF
J gene: TRBJ2-1
V gene: TRBV9
clone size: NA
D gene: TRBD2

CDR3 protein: CASSILRGQGKETQYF
J gene: TRBJ2-5
V gene: TRBV19
clone size: NA
D gene: TRBD1

CDR3 protein: CASSLRGLGQPQHF
J gene: TRBJ1-5
V gene: TRBV7-8
clone size: NA
D gene: NA

CDR3 protein: CASSPPSRMNTEAFF
J gene: TRBJ1-1
V gene: TRBV18
clone size: NA
D gene: NA

CDR3 protein: CASSLGQNQPQHF
J gene: TRBJ1-5
V gene: TRBV5-1
clone size: few
D gene: NA

CDR3 protein: CASSDPGVDGYTF
J gene: TRBJ1-2
V gene: TRBV6-5
clone size: NA
D gene: NA

CDR3 protein: CASSEFANYGYTF
J gene: TRBJ1-2
V gene: TRBV6-5
clone size: NA
D gene: NA

CDR3 protein: CASSLEGRDFYGYTF
J gene: TRBJ1-2
V gene: TRBV5-4
clone size: NA
D gene: NA

CDR3 protein: CASSLTPPNQPQHF
J gene: TRBJ1-5
V gene: TRBV7-3
clone size: NA
D gene: NA

CDR3 protein: CASSARPTGEKLFF
J gene: TRBJ1-4
V gene: TRBV25-1
clone size: NA
D gene: TRBD1

CDR3 protein: CATSRPDGANTEAFF
J gene: TRBJ1-1
V gene: TRBV15
clone size: NA
D gene: NA

CDR3 protein: CAWSPGPGSQYF
J gene: TRBJ2-5
V gene: TRBV30
clone size: NA
D gene: NA

CDR3 protein: CASGQLNSPLHF
J gene: TRBJ1-6
V gene: TRBV30
clone size: NA
D gene: NA

CDR3 protein: CASSSDRGWGGELFF
J gene: TRBJ2-2
V gene: TRBV5-6
clone size: NA
D gene: TRBD1

CDR3 protein: CASSPQPTPNTEAFF
J gene: TRBJ1-1
V gene: TRBV5-1
clone size: NA
D gene: NA

CDR3 protein: CASSEVMAGSHGYTF
J gene: TRBJ1-2
V gene: TRBV6-1
clone size: NA
D gene: NA

CDR3 protein: CASRDRGERYGYTF
J gene: TRBJ1-2
V gene: TRBV6-1
clone size: few
D gene: TRBD1

CDR3 protein: CASSRMGRSSGANVLTF
J gene: TRBJ2-6
V gene: TRBV7-3
clone size: NA
D gene: NA

CDR3 protein: CASSPPIRGGNTEAFF
J gene: TRBJ1-1
V gene: TRBV7-9
clone size: NA
D gene: NA

CDR3 protein: CASSEAGAGQLEAFF
J gene: TRBJ1-1
V gene: TRBV2
clone size: NA
D gene: NA

CDR3 protein: CASSFRGGGNQPQHF
J gene: TRBJ1-5
V gene: TRBV7-2
clone size: NA
D gene: NA

CDR3 protein: CASSGRGSRTHGYTF
J gene: TRBJ1-2
V gene: TRBV6-1
clone size: NA
D gene: NA

CDR3 protein: CASSYVENTEAFF
J gene: TRBJ1-1
V gene: TRBV6-5
clone size: NA
D gene: NA

CDR3 protein: CASRRSEGNQPQHF
J gene: TRBJ1-5
V gene: TRBV27
clone size: NA
D gene: NA

CDR3 protein: CASRNKRERADTQYF
J gene: TRBJ2-3
V gene: TRBV19
clone size: NA
D gene: TRBD2

CDR3 protein: CASRLAGGAQEQYF
J gene: TRBJ2-7
V gene: TRBV5-4
clone size: once
D gene: TRBD2

CDR3 protein: CASGLRGGLMSEQFF
J gene: TRBJ2-1
V gene: TRBV12-5
clone size: NA
D gene: NA

CDR3 protein: CASSPRLAGGVDTQYF
J gene: TRBJ2-3
V gene: TRBV9
clone size: NA
D gene: TRBD2

CDR3 protein: CSVEWGSIYGYTF
J gene: TRBJ1-2
V gene: TRBV29-1
clone size: NA
D gene: NA

CDR3 protein: CASSEISAGRSGYTF
J gene: TRBJ1-2
V gene: TRBV6-1
clone size: NA
D gene: NA

CDR3 protein: CASTLGGANTEAFF
J gene: TRBJ1-1
V gene: TRBV6-1
clone size: NA
D gene: NA

CDR3 protein: CASSRGGYGYTF
J gene: TRBJ1-2
V gene: TRBV7-6
clone size: few
D gene: NA

CDR3 protein: CASSHGLAGGAGELFF
J gene: TRBJ2-2
V gene: TRBV5-1
clone size: NA
D gene: TRBD2

CDR3 protein: CASSSPRDYTQYF
J gene: TRBJ2-3
V gene: TRBV28
clone size: NA
D gene: TRBD2

CDR3 protein: CASSQVKDSYSGANVLTF
J gene: TRBJ2-6
V gene: TRBV4-2
clone size: once
D gene: NA

CDR3 protein: CASSLSQRRRRPLHF
J gene: TRBJ1-6
V gene: TRBV7-2
clone size: NA
D gene: NA

CDR3 protein: CAISATSGTYEQYF
J gene: TRBJ2-7
V gene: TRBV10-3
clone size: few
D gene: TRBD2

CDR3 protein: CASSYSRRANEKLFF
J gene: TRBJ1-4
V gene: TRBV6-5
clone size: NA
D gene: NA

CDR3 protein: CASKQGGNQPQHF
J gene: TRBJ1-5
V gene: TRBV6-1
clone size: NA
D gene: TRBD1

CDR3 protein: CASSGTGRYRIGNQPQHF
J gene: TRBJ1-5
V gene: TRBV28
clone size: NA
D gene: TRBD1

CDR3 protein: CASSLERGGTDTQYF
J gene: TRBJ2-3
V gene: TRBV19
clone size: NA
D gene: NA

CDR3 protein: CASSITGREQFF
J gene: TRBJ2-1
V gene: TRBV6-5
clone size: once
D gene: NA